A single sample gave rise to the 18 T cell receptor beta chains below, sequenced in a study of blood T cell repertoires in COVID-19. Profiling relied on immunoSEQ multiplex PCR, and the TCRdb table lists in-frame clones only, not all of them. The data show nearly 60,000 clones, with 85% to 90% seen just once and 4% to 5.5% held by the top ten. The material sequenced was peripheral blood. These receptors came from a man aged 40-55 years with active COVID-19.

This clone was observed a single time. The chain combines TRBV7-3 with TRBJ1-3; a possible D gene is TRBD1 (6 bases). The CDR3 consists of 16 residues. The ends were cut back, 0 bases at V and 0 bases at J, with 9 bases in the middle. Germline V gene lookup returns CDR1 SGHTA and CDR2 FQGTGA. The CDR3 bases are TGTGCCAGCAGCTTAACAGGGGGGGCCTCTGGAAACACCATATATTTT. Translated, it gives CASSLTGGASGNTIYF.

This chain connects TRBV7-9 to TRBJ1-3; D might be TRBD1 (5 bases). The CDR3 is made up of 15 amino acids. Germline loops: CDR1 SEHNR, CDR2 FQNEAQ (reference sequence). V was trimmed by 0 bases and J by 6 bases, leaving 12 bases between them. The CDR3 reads CASSLAGAGLNTIYF. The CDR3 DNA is TGTGCCAGCAGCTTAGCAGGGGCAGGATTAAACACCATATATTTT. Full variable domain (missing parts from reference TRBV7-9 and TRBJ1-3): DTGVSQNPRHKITKRGQNVTFRCDPISEHNRLYWYRQTLGQGPEFLTYFQNEAQLEKSRLLSDRFSAERPKGSFSTLEIQRTEQGDSAMYLCASSLAGAGLNTIYFGEGSWLTVV.

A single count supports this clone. The CDR3 reads CATNRGYGYTF. As DNA, the CDR3 is TGTGCCACCAACAGGGGCTATGGCTACACCTTC. V gene TRBV28 combines with J gene TRBJ1-2, with 7 positions matching TRBD1. This CDR3 has 11 amino acids. The germline V gene encodes CDR1 MDHEN and CDR2 SYDVKM. With 10 bases clipped from V and 4 bases from J, the junction kept 3 bases outside the gene matches.

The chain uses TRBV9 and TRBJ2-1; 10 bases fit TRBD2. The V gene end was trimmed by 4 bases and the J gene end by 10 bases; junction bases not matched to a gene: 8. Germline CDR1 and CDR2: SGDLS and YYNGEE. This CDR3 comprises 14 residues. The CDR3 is CASSPTGTSVEQFF. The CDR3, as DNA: TGTGCCAGCAGCCCTACCGGGACTAGCGTCGAGCAGTTCTTC.

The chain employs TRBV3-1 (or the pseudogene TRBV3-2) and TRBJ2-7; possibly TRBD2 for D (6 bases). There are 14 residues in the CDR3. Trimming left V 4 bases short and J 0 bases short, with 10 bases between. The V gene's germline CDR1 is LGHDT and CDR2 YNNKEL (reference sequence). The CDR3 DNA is TGTGCCAGCAGCCGGGCGGGACCCTCCTACGAGCAGTACTTC. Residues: CASSRAGPSYEQYF.

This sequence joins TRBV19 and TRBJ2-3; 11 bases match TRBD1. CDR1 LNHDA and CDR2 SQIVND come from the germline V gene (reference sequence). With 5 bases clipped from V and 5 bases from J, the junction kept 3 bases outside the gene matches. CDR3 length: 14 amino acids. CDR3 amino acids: CASSSDRGQDTQYF. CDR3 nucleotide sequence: TGTGCCAGTAGTTCGGACAGGGGGCAAGATACGCAGTATTTT.

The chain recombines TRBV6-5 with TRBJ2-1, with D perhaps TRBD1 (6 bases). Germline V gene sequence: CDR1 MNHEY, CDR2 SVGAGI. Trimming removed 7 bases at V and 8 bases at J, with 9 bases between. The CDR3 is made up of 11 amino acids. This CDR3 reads CASIQGYEQFF. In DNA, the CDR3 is TGTGCCAGCATTCAGGGGTATGAGCAGTTCTTC.

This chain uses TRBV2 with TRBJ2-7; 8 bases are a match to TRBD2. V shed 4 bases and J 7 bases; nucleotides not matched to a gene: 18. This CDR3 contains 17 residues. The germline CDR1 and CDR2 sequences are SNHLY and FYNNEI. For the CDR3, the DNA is TGTGCCAGCAGTGGAAAAACCGGGACTAGGAGTTCAGGAGAGCAGTACTTC. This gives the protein CASSGKTGTRSSGEQYF.

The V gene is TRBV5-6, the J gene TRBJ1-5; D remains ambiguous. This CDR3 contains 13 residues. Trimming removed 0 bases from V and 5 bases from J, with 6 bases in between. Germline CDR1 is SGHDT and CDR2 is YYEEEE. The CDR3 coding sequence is TGTGCCAGCAGCTTGGGGAGGGATCAGCCCCAGCATTTT. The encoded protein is CASSLGRDQPQHF.

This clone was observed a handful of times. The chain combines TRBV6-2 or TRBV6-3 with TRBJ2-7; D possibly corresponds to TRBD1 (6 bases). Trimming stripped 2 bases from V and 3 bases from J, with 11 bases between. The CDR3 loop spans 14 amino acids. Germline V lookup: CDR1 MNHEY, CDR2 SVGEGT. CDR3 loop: CASSYAGQYYEQYF. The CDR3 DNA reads TGTGCCAGCAGTTACGCCGGACAGTACTACGAGCAGTACTTC.

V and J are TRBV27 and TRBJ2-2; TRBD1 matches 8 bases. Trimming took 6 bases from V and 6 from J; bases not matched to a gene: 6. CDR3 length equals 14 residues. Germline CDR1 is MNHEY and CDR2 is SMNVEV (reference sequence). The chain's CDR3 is CASRFGQGPGELFF. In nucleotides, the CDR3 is TGTGCCAGCAGGTTTGGACAGGGCCCCGGGGAGCTGTTTTTT.

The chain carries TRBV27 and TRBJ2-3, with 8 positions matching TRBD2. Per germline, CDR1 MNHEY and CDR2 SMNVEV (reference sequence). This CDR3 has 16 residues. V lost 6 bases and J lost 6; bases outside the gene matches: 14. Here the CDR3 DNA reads TGTGCCAGCAGCCCCGGGGGGGATGGTTTGTTGGATACGCAGTATTTT. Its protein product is CASSPGGDGLLDTQYF.

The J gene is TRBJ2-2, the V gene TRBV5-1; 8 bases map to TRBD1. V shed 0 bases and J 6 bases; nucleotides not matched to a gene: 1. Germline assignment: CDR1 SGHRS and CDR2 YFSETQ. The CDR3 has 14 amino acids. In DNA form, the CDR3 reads TGCGCCAGCAGCTTGGCAGGGGGCCCCGGGGAGCTGTTTTTT. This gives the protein CASSLAGGPGELFF.

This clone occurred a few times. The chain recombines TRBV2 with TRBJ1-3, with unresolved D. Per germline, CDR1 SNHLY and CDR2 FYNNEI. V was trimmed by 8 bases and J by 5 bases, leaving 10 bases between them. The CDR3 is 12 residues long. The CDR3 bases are TGTGCCAGCGCCCCCCTACGAAACACCATATATTTT. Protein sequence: CASAPLRNTIYF.

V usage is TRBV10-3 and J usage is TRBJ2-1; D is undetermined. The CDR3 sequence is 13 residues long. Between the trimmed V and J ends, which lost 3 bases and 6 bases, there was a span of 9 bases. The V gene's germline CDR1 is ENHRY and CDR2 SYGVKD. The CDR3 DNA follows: TGTGCCATCAGTGAAATCGTCAGCAATGAGCAGTTCTTC. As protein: CAISEIVSNEQFF.

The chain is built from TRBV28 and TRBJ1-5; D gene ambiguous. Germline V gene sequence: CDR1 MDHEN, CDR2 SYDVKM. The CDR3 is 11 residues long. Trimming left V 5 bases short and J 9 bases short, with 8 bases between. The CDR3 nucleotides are TGTGCCAGCAGTCTCCCCGGGCCCCAGCATTTT. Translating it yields CASSLPGPQHF.

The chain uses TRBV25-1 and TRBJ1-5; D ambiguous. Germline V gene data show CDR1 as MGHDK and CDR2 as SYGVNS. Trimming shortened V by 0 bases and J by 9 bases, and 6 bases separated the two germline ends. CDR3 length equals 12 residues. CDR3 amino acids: CASSEYLGPQHF. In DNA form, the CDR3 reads TGTGCCAGCAGTGAATATCTAGGGCCCCAGCATTTT.

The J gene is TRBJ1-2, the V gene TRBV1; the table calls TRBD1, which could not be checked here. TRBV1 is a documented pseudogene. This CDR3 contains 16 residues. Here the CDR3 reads CTSSQDHDRGPGGYTF. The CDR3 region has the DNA TGCACCAGCAGCCAAGATCACGACAGGGGGCCGGGTGGCTACACCTTC.